These 26 T cell receptor beta chains were sequenced from one sample in a study of metastatic and nonmetastatic thyroid tumors. Until they underwent thyroid surgery, no patient had received any treatment. Using MiXCR, TCRdb reanalyzed the PCR reads. The sample lists around 20,000 clones, more than 14% seen once, with more than 14% in the top ten. The sample taken for sequencing was tumor tissue. The receptors stem from a female donor with papillary thyroid cancer or a benign thyroid nodule (not recorded which). Some clones in this sample may be carry-over from other donors' samples.

Notes on this clone: A junction boundary mismatches the germline segment, possibly from a read error. The J gene is TRBJ2-3, the V gene TRBV7-7, with 8 bases lining up with TRBD2. The CDR3 has 15 amino acids. Germline values: CDR1 SSHAT, CDR2 FNYEAQ (reference sequence). CDR3 protein: CSSSLTSVPTDTQYF. The CDR3 bases are TGTTCCAGCAGCTTGACTAGCGTGCCCACAGATACGCAGTATTTT.

On this clone itself: Because the CDR3 is missing its conserved closing phenylalanine or tryptophan, this is likely a read error. The chain combines TRBV15 with TRBJ1-2; 7 bases are shared with TRBD1. Germline-derived CDR1 and CDR2 are LNHNV and YYDKDF (reference sequence). The CDR3 length is 14 residues. DNA of the CDR3: TGTGTCACCAGCAGAGACAGGGCCTACTATGGCTACACCATC. Encoded protein: CVTSRDRAYYGYTI.

The chain carries TRBV11-2 and TRBJ2-7; 8 bases are shared with TRBD1. The germline V gene encodes CDR1 SGHAT and CDR2 FQNNGV. Trimming cost V 5 bases and J 4 bases; bases outside gene matches: 7. This CDR3 has 14 amino acids. The CDR3 region is CASSRRTGSYEQYF. CDR3 nucleotides: TGTGCCAGCAGCCGCCGGACAGGGTCTTACGAGCAGTACTTC.

In this sample, this clone turned up many times. The chain carries TRBV5-5 and TRBJ2-1, with a possible D match to TRBD2 (7 bases). CDR1 SGHKS and CDR2 YYEKEE come from the germline V gene (reference sequence). V lost 1 base and J lost 6, with 14 bases in between. The CDR3 length is 15 residues. DNA of the CDR3: TGTGCCAGCAGCTTGTGGGGGGGGGCTGGCAATGAGCAGTTCTTC. Its protein product is CASSLWGGAGNEQFF.

This clone appeared many times. This chain links TRBV7-9 with TRBJ2-7, with TRBD2 as a possible D gene (5 bases). Per germline, CDR1 SEHNR and CDR2 FQNEAQ (reference sequence). Trimming left V 4 bases short and J 7 bases short, with 17 bases between. This CDR3 is built from 14 residues. The CDR3 coding sequence is TGTGCCAGCAGCTCCTGGGTGGGCAGCGGTGAGCAGTACTTC. Its protein is CASSSWVGSGEQYF.

The DNA of the CDR3 is TGCGCCAGCAGCCCGGAGCAGGGAAGGTCACCCCTCCACTTT. Protein sequence: CASSPEQGRSPLHF. The rearrangement uses TRBV5-1 and TRBJ1-6; D possibly corresponds to TRBD1 (5 bases). CDR1 and CDR2 (germline): SGHRS, YFSETQ. V lost 4 bases to trimming and J lost 10 bases, with 15 bases between them. CDR3 length equals 14 residues.

This clone appeared a few times. The rearrangement uses TRBV7-8 and TRBJ2-3, with 7 bases lining up with TRBD1. The DNA end is a closer match to TRBJ1-5, so the J assignment may be wrong. The germline V gene encodes CDR1 SGHVS and CDR2 FQNEAQ. The length of the CDR3 is 12 residues. The CDR3 sequence: CASSFTGDTQHF. The CDR3 DNA follows: TGTGCCAGCAGTTTTACAGGGGATACGCAGCATTTT.

V usage is TRBV29-1 and J usage is TRBJ2-1; a weak D match, TRBD2 (5 bases). The germline V and J ends were trimmed by 7 bases and 6 bases, with 13 bases remaining between them. The CDR3 runs 12 residues. CDR1 is SQVTM, CDR2 ANQGSEA, per germline. CDR3 DNA sequence: TGCAGCGCCCCTCGGGGTTCCAATGAGCAGTTCTTC. Amino acids: CSAPRGSNEQFF.

This clone was found many times. The chain combines TRBV11-2 with TRBJ2-2, with a weak D call TRBD1 (6 bases). This CDR3 has 17 amino acids. Germline V CDR1 and CDR2: SGHAT, FQNNGV. Trimming removed 2 bases at V and 6 bases at J, with 19 bases between. The CDR3 nucleotides read TGTGCCAGCAGCTTAACCGGACAGAAAAGGAGGTCCGGGGAGCTGTTTTTT. Amino acids: CASSLTGQKRRSGELFF.

This clone has a count of ten or more. V is TRBV5-1 and J is TRBJ2-2, with D hard to call. CDR1 SGHRS and CDR2 YFSETQ come from the germline V gene. V lost 2 bases to trimming and J lost 3 bases, with 14 bases between them. The CDR3 loop spans 16 amino acids. The CDR3 bases are TGCGCCAGCAGCTTTTCTGGCGTTCGGGACACCGGGGAGCTGTTTTTT. It yields the protein CASSFSGVRDTGELFF.

The table lists this clone with many counts. This chain joins TRBV6-1 and TRBJ1-5, with D maybe TRBD1 (5 bases). The V gene's germline CDR1 is MNHNS and CDR2 SASEGT. The V gene lost 5 bases and the J gene lost 7 bases, with 9 bases spanning the gap. CDR3 size: 12 residues. The DNA of the CDR3 is TGTGCCAGCAGTCGTAAGGGGCAGCCCCAGCATTTT. Residues: CASSRKGQPQHF.

This clone appeared many times. The chain joins TRBV5-6 to TRBJ2-3, with TRBD1 identical over 9 bases. Germline CDR1 is SGHDT and CDR2 is YYEEEE. Losses at the gene ends were 0 bases for V and 5 bases for J; bases not matched to a gene: 10. The CDR3 length is 17 residues. Here the CDR3 reads CASSLALRGTGRDTQYF. CDR3 DNA: TGTGCCAGCAGCTTGGCTCTCCGTGGGACAGGGAGAGATACGCAGTATTTT.

V is TRBV18 and J is TRBJ2-6; 7 bases match TRBD1. This CDR3 has 16 residues. Germline assignment: CDR1 KGHSH and CDR2 LQKENI. The J segment lost 0 bases and the V segment lost 3 bases, leaving 2 bases of the junction unmatched. CDR3 sequence (DNA): TGTGCCAGCTCACCTCAGGGGGTCTCTGGGGCCAACGTCCTGACTTTC. This encodes CASSPQGVSGANVLTF.

This clone was counted many times. The chain couples TRBV5-4 to TRBJ1-5; 9 nucleotides match TRBD1. With 0 bases clipped from V and 11 bases from J, the junction kept 3 bases outside the gene matches. This CDR3 has 13 amino acids. Germline loops: CDR1 SGHNT, CDR2 YYREEE (reference sequence). The CDR3 coding sequence is TGTGCCAGCAGCTTGGATGGGACAGGGTCCCAGCATTTT. Translation: CASSLDGTGSQHF.

This clone came up many times. V is TRBV5-1 and J is TRBJ1-5, with 7 bases fitting TRBD1. V was pared by 2 bases and J by 4 bases, with 6 bases of the junction left unmatched. The germline V gene has CDR1 SGHRS and CDR2 YFSETQ. This CDR3 is 15 amino acids long. The CDR3 spells CASSLDGQVNQPQHF. CDR3 DNA sequence: TGCGCCAGCAGCTTAGACGGACAGGTAAATCAGCCCCAGCATTTT. Full variable domain (missing parts from reference TRBV5-1 and TRBJ1-5): KAGVTQTPRYLIKTRGQQVTLSCSPISGHRSVSWYQQTPGQGLQFLFEYFSETQRNKGNFPGRFSGRQFSNSRSEMNVSTLELGDSALYLCASSLDGQVNQPQHFGDGTRLSIL.

This clone was picked up many times. The chain joins TRBV20-1 to TRBJ1-3, with D maybe TRBD1 (6 bases). The CDR3 has 13 amino acids. The germline gives CDR1 DFQATT, CDR2 SNEGSKA (reference sequence). V lost 6 bases and J lost 2, with 11 bases in between. CDR3 sequence: CSAPQGAGNTIYF. CDR3 DNA sequence: TGCAGTGCCCCACAGGGAGCTGGAAACACCATATATTTT.

In its sample, this clone was seen many times. The rearrangement links TRBV3-1 to TRBJ2-1; no reliable D call. The ends were cut back, 0 bases at V and 2 bases at J, with 8 bases in the middle. This CDR3 contains 15 residues. Germline V gene sequence: CDR1 LGHDT, CDR2 YNNKEL (reference sequence). In nucleotides, the CDR3 is TGTGCCAGCAGCCAAGAAGGCGGACCCTACAATGAGCAGTTCTTC. It specifies CASSQEGGPYNEQFF.

This clone is labeled as medium-sized (0.01 to 0.1%). The CDR3 coding sequence is TGCAGTGCTGGTAACAGGGGGCGTAACGAGCAGTACTTC. Translation gives CSAGNRGRNEQYF. This chain connects TRBV20-1 to TRBJ2-7, with 9 bases lining up with TRBD1. Per the germline V gene, CDR1 is DFQATT and CDR2 is SNEGSKA (reference sequence). Germline trimming cut 5 bases from V and 5 bases from J; bases unmatched to any gene: 7. CDR3 length: 13 residues.

This clone was seen more than once but under ten times. The rearrangement uses TRBV10-3 and TRBJ2-1; 10 bases map to TRBD2. V gave up 6 bases and J gave up 5 bases; unmatched junction bases: 4. This CDR3 comprises 14 residues. Per germline, CDR1 ENHRY and CDR2 SYGVKD. The CDR3 spells CAIRKAGGNNEQFF. DNA of the CDR3: TGTGCCATCAGAAAAGCGGGAGGGAACAATGAGCAGTTCTTC.

The V and J genes are TRBV7-6 and TRBJ2-1; 11 nucleotides agree with TRBD2. Germline V gene data show CDR1 as SGHVS and CDR2 as FNYEAQ. This CDR3 comprises 15 residues. J gave up 10 bases and V 4 bases, and 9 bases lay outside the gene matches. The CDR3 DNA reads as TGTGCCAGCAGCTCGGCCGAGACTAGCGGGACCGAGCAGTTCTTC. Translation: CASSSAETSGTEQFF.

To note about this clone: An end of the junction differs from the germline gene, which may be a read error. The V gene is TRBV6-1, the J gene TRBJ2-3; the match to TRBD2 covers 7 bases. The germline V gene has CDR1 MNHNS and CDR2 SASEGT. The CDR3 consists of 16 residues. The CDR3 DNA follows: TGTGCCAGCAGTCCCCTGTGGGGGGGAAACACAGATGCGCAGTATTTT. It is translated as CASSPLWGGNTDAQYF.

The sample holds many counts of this clone. The chain joins TRBV27 to TRBJ1-4, with 8 bases aligning to TRBD1. The junction had 9 bases not matched to a gene; V was cut back by 5 bases and J by 7 bases. Germline V gene data show CDR1 as MNHEY and CDR2 as SMNVEV (reference sequence). The length of the CDR3 is 15 residues. The CDR3 sequence is CASSGDRGGGEKLFF. As DNA, the CDR3 is TGTGCCAGCAGTGGAGACAGGGGCGGAGGTGAAAAACTGTTTTTT.

This clone was detected many times. V usage is TRBV20-1 and J usage is TRBJ1-2; TRBD1 matches 7 bases. CDR3 size: 14 residues. With 5 bases clipped from V and 0 bases from J, the junction kept 6 bases outside the gene matches. Germline loops: CDR1 DFQATT, CDR2 SNEGSKA (reference sequence). This chain's CDR3 is CSAQRQGSNYGYTF. The DNA of the CDR3 is TGCAGTGCTCAAAGACAGGGCTCTAACTATGGCTACACCTTC.

In its sample, this clone was seen many times. This chain joins TRBV2 and TRBJ2-7; D uncertain. The CDR3 contains 15 residues. Trimming removed 1 base at V and 3 bases at J, with 13 bases between. Germline V gene sequence: CDR1 SNHLY, CDR2 FYNNEI. The chain's CDR3 is CASSEGRQEYYEQYF. The CDR3, as DNA: TGTGCCAGCAGTGAAGGAAGGCAGGAGTACTACGAGCAGTACTTC.

This clone was detected ten times or more. The rearrangement joins TRBV5-1 to TRBJ1-2; D is possibly TRBD1 (6 bases). Germline CDR1 is SGHRS and CDR2 is YFSETQ. The germline V and J ends were trimmed by 3 bases and 8 bases, with 11 bases remaining between them. The CDR3 runs 12 residues. The CDR3: CASSWGTTGYTF. CDR3 in DNA: TGCGCCAGCAGCTGGGGGACAACCGGCTACACCTTC.

This clone was seen repeatedly, ten times or more. In DNA, the CDR3 is TGTGCCAGCAGTGTCTGGTTGGACACTGAAGCTTTCTTT. Its translation is CASSVWLDTEAFF. V gene TRBV2 combines with J gene TRBJ1-1, with D unclear. Germline V CDR1 and CDR2: SNHLY, FYNNEI. This CDR3 spans 13 amino acids. Deletions cut 4 bases from V and 3 bases from J, with 9 bases between.